Below, 28 T cell receptor beta chains from the same sample are listed, as sequenced in a study of cytomegalovirus exposure and HLA in healthy donors. Some clones are missing from TCRdb's copy, which holds only in-frame ones; the method was immunoSEQ multiplex PCR. Altogether about 98,000 clones are present, roughly 87% being singletons, with the ten largest covering roughly 3.8%. Source material: PBMCs. Every receptor here comes from a woman aged 25 to 39 in good health and CMV-seronegative.

V is TRBV18 and J is TRBJ2-7; no reliable D call. The length of the CDR3 is 15 residues. V was shortened by 6 bases and J by 0 bases, with 15 bases between the two germline ends. CDR1 KGHSH and CDR2 LQKENI come from the germline V gene. CDR3 region: CASSQSADSSYEQYF. The CDR3 nucleotides read TGTGCCAGCTCTCAATCGGCGGATTCCTCCTACGAGCAGTACTTC. The entire variable domain, with the rest obtained from reference TRBV18 and TRBJ2-7, is as follows: NAGVMQNPRHLVRRRGQEARLRCSPMKGHSHVYWYRQLPEEGLKFMVYLQKENIIDESGMPKERFSAEFPKEGPSILRIQQVVRGDSAAYFCASSQSADSSYEQYFGPGTRLTVT.

The chain couples TRBV5-4 to TRBJ1-2; D ambiguous. Trimming took off 4 bases at V and 1 base at J, with 11 bases between the two ends. The CDR3 totals 14 residues. Germline loops: CDR1 SGHNT, CDR2 YYREEE (reference sequence). DNA of the CDR3: TGTGCCAGCAGCGGAGCGGTGGGTAACTATGGCTACACCTTC. This codes for CASSGAVGNYGYTF. The whole variable domain, filled in from reference TRBV5-4 and TRBJ1-2, reads ETGVTQSPTHLIKTRGQQVTLRCSSQSGHNTVSWYQQALGQGPQFIFQYYREEENGRGNFPPRFSGLQFPNYSSELNVNALELDDSALYLCASSGAVGNYGYTFGSGTRLTVV.

The gene calls are TRBV7-2 and TRBJ2-2, with D perhaps matching TRBD1 (5 bases). V lost 5 bases and J lost 6, with 13 bases in between. The CDR3 sequence is 14 residues long. The V gene's germline CDR1 is SGHTA and CDR2 FQGNSA. The CDR3 DNA sequence: TGTGCCAGCAGCACAGACAGTTCGGCCGGGGAGCTGTTTTTT. Its protein is CASSTDSSAGELFF.

The chain carries TRBV10-3 and TRBJ2-7, with TRBD2 matching over 9 bases. V lost 4 bases, J lost 3 bases, and 7 bases stayed unmatched. The CDR3 runs 15 residues. CDR1 is ENHRY and CDR2 is SYGVKD in the germline V gene. CDR3: CAISARLADVYEQYF. CDR3 coding DNA: TGTGCCATCAGTGCGCGACTAGCGGACGTCTACGAGCAGTACTTC.

The chain recombines TRBV5-6 with TRBJ1-5; 8 nucleotides match TRBD1. The V gene's germline CDR1 is SGHDT and CDR2 YYEEEE. There are 15 residues in the CDR3. Losses at the gene ends were 3 bases for V and 4 bases for J; bases not matched to a gene: 6. CDR3 bases: TGTGCCAGCAGCTCCCTCGACAGGGGAAATCAGCCCCAGCATTTT. This gives the protein CASSSLDRGNQPQHF.

The V and J genes are TRBV2 and TRBJ2-2; D unclear. Germline V gene sequence: CDR1 SNHLY, CDR2 FYNNEI. Trimming cost V 7 bases and J 3 bases, with 3 bases left between them. The CDR3 length is 11 residues. CDR3 DNA sequence: TGTGCCAGCACGTACACCGGGGAGCTGTTTTTT. Its protein product is CASTYTGELFF. Full variable domain (outside the CDR3, taken from reference TRBV2 and TRBJ2-2): EPEVTQTPSHQVTQMGQEVILRCVPISNHLYFYWYRQILGQKVEFLVSFYNNEISEKSEIFDDQFSVERPDGSNFTLKIRSTKLEDSAMYFCASTYTGELFFGEGSRLTVL.

The gene calls are TRBV4-1 and TRBJ1-3, with 10 bases fitting TRBD1. Germline CDR1 reads MGHRA; CDR2 reads YSYEKL. The CDR3 is 16 residues long. V lost 2 bases and J lost 4; bases outside the gene matches: 5. Here the CDR3 reads CASSQPGTGAGNTIYF. CDR3 bases: TGCGCCAGCAGCCAACCCGGGACAGGGGCCGGAAACACCATATATTTT.

The V call is TRBV7-2, the J call TRBJ1-5; D unresolved. With 5 bases removed from V and 1 base from J, the gap between germline ends came to 18 bases. The germline V gene has CDR1 SGHTA and CDR2 FQGNSA. CDR3 size: 17 residues. The CDR3 is CASSLVGGFGSNQPQHF. The CDR3 DNA reads TGTGCCAGCAGCCTCGTTGGAGGGTTTGGGAGCAATCAGCCCCAGCATTTT. Filled out from reference TRBV7-2 and TRBJ1-5, the complete variable domain reads GAGVSQSPSNKVTEKGKDVELRCDPISGHTALYWYRQSLGQGLEFLIYFQGNSAPDKSGLPSDRFSAERTGGSVSTLTIQRTQQEDSAVYLCASSLVGGFGSNQPQHFGDGTRLSIL.

The rearrangement links TRBV6-5 to TRBJ2-1, with D hard to call. CDR1 and CDR2 from the germline V gene are MNHEY and SVGAGI. The length of the CDR3 is 12 residues. Trimming left V 9 bases short and J 2 bases short, with 8 bases between. This chain's CDR3 is CASFSAYNEQFF. The CDR3 DNA reads as TGTGCCAGTTTTTCTGCCTACAATGAGCAGTTCTTC.

V is TRBV15 and J is TRBJ2-3; D unclear. The V gene lost 0 bases and the J gene lost 0 bases, with 7 bases spanning the gap. This CDR3 spans 15 amino acids. CDR1 is LNHNV, CDR2 YYDKDF, per germline (reference sequence). CDR3 DNA sequence: TGTGCCACCAGCAGAGATAGAACTAGCACAGATACGCAGTATTTT. Protein product: CATSRDRTSTDTQYF.

This rearrangement joins TRBV11-2 to TRBJ2-5; 8 bases line up with TRBD2. The CDR3 is 14 residues long. CDR1 is SGHAT and CDR2 is FQNNGV in the germline V gene. Trimming at V came to 6 bases and at J to 3 bases, leaving 6 bases not matched to a gene. CDR3 bases: TGTGCCAGCAGGGCGACAGCGGGAGAAGAGACCCAGTACTTC. It is translated as CASRATAGEETQYF.

This chain links TRBV5-1 with TRBJ2-5; 9 bases match TRBD2. V trimming: 0 bases; J trimming: 5 bases; junction bases outside the gene matches: 8. Germline V gene sequence: CDR1 SGHRS, CDR2 YFSETQ. The CDR3 sequence is 16 residues long. CDR3 DNA: TGCGCCAGCAGCTTGGCGATAGCGGGAGCCGGCGAGACCCAGTACTTC. Translated: CASSLAIAGAGETQYF.

The chain couples TRBV27 to TRBJ1-3; no reliable D call. Per the germline V gene, CDR1 is MNHEY and CDR2 is SMNVEV (reference sequence). CDR3 length: 15 amino acids. V gave up 4 bases and J gave up 0 bases, with 10 bases separating them. The CDR3 protein is CASSSRGVSGNTIYF. The DNA for the CDR3 is TGTGCCAGCAGTTCCCGAGGAGTCTCTGGAAACACCATATATTTT.

This clone was counted a few times. The chain carries TRBV19 and TRBJ2-7; 10 bases match TRBD2. The ends lost 3 bases at V and 6 bases at J; junction bases unmatched: 5. This CDR3 comprises 14 residues. Germline V gene data show CDR1 as LNHDA and CDR2 as SQIVND (reference sequence). CDR3 bases: TGTGCCAGTAGTATTAGCGGGAGGACTCGCGAGCAGTACTTC. Translation gives CASSISGRTREQYF.

The rearrangement joins TRBV27 to TRBJ1-5; maybe TRBD1 (6 bases). The ends were cut back, 3 bases at V and 3 bases at J, with 9 bases in the middle. The CDR3 runs to 14 residues. CDR1 is MNHEY and CDR2 is SMNVEV in the germline V gene (reference sequence). The CDR3 sequence is CASSFTGINQPQHF. The CDR3 DNA sequence: TGTGCCAGCAGTTTTACAGGGATCAATCAGCCCCAGCATTTT.

The V call is TRBV2, the J call TRBJ1-2, with 10 bases matching TRBD1. CDR1 and CDR2 from the germline V gene are SNHLY and FYNNEI. CDR3 length equals 13 residues. V dropped 6 bases and J dropped 8; count of bases not matched to a gene: 6. CDR3 region: CASSPDRGLGYTF. The CDR3 DNA is TGTGCCAGCAGCCCCGACAGGGGGCTAGGCTACACCTTC.

The V gene is TRBV4-2, the J gene TRBJ2-7; D uncertain. CDR3 length equals 12 residues. Deletions cut 0 bases from V and 7 bases from J, with 7 bases between. Looked up from germline, CDR1 is LGHNA and CDR2 is YNFKEQ. The CDR3 DNA reads TGTGCCAGCAGCCAAGACCATAGAGAGCAGTACTTC. Its translation: CASSQDHREQYF.

The chain employs TRBV28 and TRBJ2-7; a possible D gene is TRBD1 (6 bases). Trimming removed 6 bases at V and 4 bases at J, with 10 bases between. The CDR3 extends over 12 amino acids. The germline V gene has CDR1 MDHEN and CDR2 SYDVKM. DNA of the CDR3: TGTGCCAGCAGGGCAGGGGTTTACGAGCAGTACTTC. Residues: CASRAGVYEQYF. Using reference TRBV28 and TRBJ2-7 for the parts outside the CDR3, the full variable domain is DVKVTQSSRYLVKRTGEKVFLECVQDMDHENMFWYRQDPGLGLRLIYFSYDVKMKEKGDIPEGYSVSREKKERFSLILESASTNQTSMYLCASRAGVYEQYFGPGTRLTVT.

This clone was observed a few times. This chain connects TRBV7-9 to TRBJ2-5; 10 nucleotides line up with TRBD2. V shed 3 bases and J 13 bases; nucleotides not matched to a gene: 8. This CDR3 is 13 amino acids long. Germline V lookup: CDR1 SEHNR, CDR2 FQNEAQ (reference sequence). The CDR3 DNA sequence: TGTGCCAGCAGCTTCCCTACTAGCGGGGCCGGGTACTTC. This sequence encodes CASSFPTSGAGYF. The full variable domain, with the rest looked up from reference TRBV7-9 and TRBJ2-5, is DTGVSQNPRHKITKRGQNVTFRCDPISEHNRLYWYRQTLGQGPEFLTYFQNEAQLEKSRLLSDRFSAERPKGSFSTLEIQRTEQGDSAMYLCASSFPTSGAGYFGPGTRLLVL.

The J gene is TRBJ2-6, the V gene TRBV10-2; 11 bases line up with TRBD2. Germline V lookup: CDR1 WSHSY, CDR2 SAAADI. V dropped 2 bases and J dropped 3; count of bases not matched to a gene: 6. CDR3 length: 18 amino acids. Written as DNA, the CDR3 is TGCGCCAGCAGTGAGACTACTAGCGGGAGTTTTGGGGCCAACGTCCTGACTTTC. Protein product: CASSETTSGSFGANVLTF.

The chain employs TRBV7-9 and TRBJ1-5; D might be TRBD1 (5 bases). This CDR3 is 14 amino acids long. Germline lookup yields CDR1 SEHNR and CDR2 FQNEAQ (reference sequence). With 4 bases removed from V and 5 bases from J, the gap between germline ends came to 12 bases. The CDR3 region is CASSSLTVDQPQHF. CDR3 bases: TGTGCCAGCAGCTCATTGACAGTTGATCAGCCCCAGCATTTT.

Ten or more counts support this clone. The CDR3 is CASHTPGGESPEAFF. CDR3 DNA sequence: TGTGCCAGCCATACCCCAGGGGGCGAGTCGCCTGAAGCTTTCTTT. This sequence joins TRBV6-5 and TRBJ1-1; TRBD1 aligns across 8 bases. V was pared by 8 bases and J by 6 bases, with 14 bases of the junction left unmatched. CDR3 length: 15 residues. Germline V CDR1 and CDR2: MNHEY, SVGAGI.

The V gene is TRBV7-2, the J gene TRBJ2-1; 11 nucleotides align to TRBD2. Trimming took 5 bases from V and 4 from J; bases not matched to a gene: 10. In germline, CDR1 is SGHTA, CDR2 FQGNSA. CDR3 length equals 17 residues. The CDR3 bases are TGTGCCAGCAGCCCGTGGGCTAGCGGGGGGAGATACAATGAGCAGTTCTTC. This sequence encodes CASSPWASGGRYNEQFF.

The V and J genes are TRBV18 and TRBJ2-5; 10 nucleotides agree with TRBD2. CDR3 length: 14 residues. J gave up 5 bases and V 8 bases, and 8 bases lay outside the gene matches. Germline CDR1 is KGHSH and CDR2 is LQKENI. The CDR3, as DNA: TGTGCCAGCGTGAGCGGGGGGGTCAAGGAGACCCAGTACTTC. It specifies CASVSGGVKETQYF.

In its sample, this clone was seen once. CDR3 DNA: TGTGCCAGCGGCCGGCCCCAGCATTTT. It codes for CASGRPQHF. V and J are TRBV6-5 and TRBJ1-5; the D is unclear. The CDR3 totals 9 residues. The V end lost 8 bases, the J end lost 9 bases, and 5 bases lay between the germline ends. The germline CDR1 and CDR2 sequences are MNHEY and SVGAGI.

The genes are TRBV6-4 and TRBJ2-2, with 7 bases that match TRBD1. In germline, CDR1 is MRHNA, CDR2 SNTAGT. The CDR3 runs 15 residues. V was clipped by 3 bases and J by 5 bases; unmatched bases: 6. The CDR3: CASSEDRVTTGELFF. For the CDR3, the DNA is TGTGCCAGCAGTGAAGACAGGGTTACGACCGGGGAGCTGTTTTTT.

The rearrangement joins TRBV28 to TRBJ2-1, with TRBD2 identical over 9 bases. Germline V gene sequence: CDR1 MDHEN, CDR2 SYDVKM. The CDR3 is made up of 14 amino acids. Trimming removed 8 bases from V and 1 base from J; junction bases left unmatched: 3. The DNA for the CDR3 is TGTGCCAGCGGGCGGGAGGGGTCCTACAATGAGCAGTTCTTC. Amino acids: CASGREGSYNEQFF. Combining the CDR3 with reference TRBV28 and TRBJ2-1 gives the whole variable domain DVKVTQSSRYLVKRTGEKVFLECVQDMDHENMFWYRQDPGLGLRLIYFSYDVKMKEKGDIPEGYSVSREKKERFSLILESASTNQTSMYLCASGREGSYNEQFFGPGTRLTVL.

The V and J genes are TRBV7-2 and TRBJ1-2; possible D gene TRBD1, 5 bases. The CDR3 sequence is 14 residues long. V was shortened by 7 bases and J by 4 bases, with 16 bases between the two germline ends. Germline V gene data show CDR1 as SGHTA and CDR2 as FQGNSA. CDR3 amino acids: CASIPEDSAYGYTF. The CDR3 DNA is TGTGCCAGCATCCCTGAAGACAGCGCCTATGGCTACACCTTC. Filled out from reference TRBV7-2 and TRBJ1-2, the complete variable domain reads GAGVSQSPSNKVTEKGKDVELRCDPISGHTALYWYRQSLGQGLEFLIYFQGNSAPDKSGLPSDRFSAERTGGSVSTLTIQRTQQEDSAVYLCASIPEDSAYGYTFGSGTRLTVV.